Here is one T cell receptor beta chain with its context. The antigen remains unidentified. The sample comes from a study of cytomegalovirus exposure and HLA in healthy donors. Study-wide results and limits: TRBV6-2, TRBV6-3 and some other V segments were excluded as indistinguishable. Roughly uniform sequencing depth across donors was assumed, possibly incorrectly. Prior analysis indicated that the majority of TCR beta V segments exhibited productivity approximately 90% or approximately 30% of the time.

Use of 60 Vbeta and 13 Jbeta primers characterized the PCR. This table comes from immunoSEQ multiplex PCR, and its TCRdb copy is limited to in-frame clones, with some not included. The profile shows 130,000 or so clones, around 80% of them singletons. J gave up 1 base and V 7 bases, and 9 bases lay outside the gene matches. Germline CDR1 and CDR2: MNHEY and SVGAGI. The CDR3 length is 15 residues. This sequence joins TRBV6-5 and TRBJ2-7; 8 nucleotides match TRBD2. The specimen sequenced was PBMCs. This clonotype was sampled from a young woman in good health and CMV-seropositive. CDR3 region: CASTLSRGESYEQYF. The CDR3 DNA follows: TGTGCCAGCACTCTCTCGCGGGGGGAGTCCTACGAGCAGTACTTC.